Following are 22 T cell receptor beta chains from one sample sequenced in a study of T cells in Graves' hyperthyroidism and ophthalmopathy. RNA transcripts provided the source from which TCR beta CDR3 regions were amplified. The HTBI primer set served for first-round RT-PCR of the TCR CDR3. Each CDR3 protein is one row after TCRdb ran MiXCR on the multiplex PCR reads. The sample shows hundreds of thousands of distinct CDR3 sequences, roughly 14% of them seen only once. Sequencing was carried out using blood. The receptor source for this set is a woman aged 40 to 55 with Graves' ophthalmopathy.

The chain recombines TRBV2 with TRBJ1-2; 9 nucleotides line up with TRBD1. Germline CDR1 SNHLY, CDR2 FYNNEI. The CDR3 runs 15 residues. V shed 7 bases, J shed 7 bases, and the junction held 13 bases outside the gene matches. The CDR3 DNA reads TGTGCCAGCAAGCCTGCGTCGGGACAGGGTAGTGGCTACACCTTC. It translates to CASKPASGQGSGYTF.

This clonotype was observed at least ten times. This sequence joins TRBV29-1 and TRBJ1-2; maybe TRBD1 (5 bases). The CDR3 totals 15 residues. Germline CDR1 and CDR2: SQVTM and ANQGSEA. Trimming took 4 bases from V and 5 from J, leaving 20 bases between them. The CDR3 sequence: CSVALLGQGVYGYTF. CDR3 DNA: TGCAGCGTTGCTCTGCTGGGGCAGGGCGTTTATGGCTACACCTTC.

The CDR3 DNA is TGCAGCGTCGGGACCCGGGGCGGTAACGAGCAGTACTTC. Amino acids: CSVGTRGGNEQYF. The chain carries TRBV29-1 and TRBJ2-7; either TRBD1 or TRBD2 may fit D (5 bases each). Germline assignment: CDR1 SQVTM and CDR2 ANQGSEA. The CDR3 extends over 13 amino acids. Trimming cost V 6 bases and J 5 bases, with 17 bases left between them.

The J gene is TRBJ2-7, the V gene TRBV28; D unresolved. With 7 bases removed from V and 0 bases from J, the gap between germline ends came to 7 bases. Germline lookup yields CDR1 MDHEN and CDR2 SYDVKM. This CDR3 is 12 amino acids long. The CDR3 is CASTYGSYEQYF. The CDR3 DNA follows: TGTGCCAGCACGTACGGCTCCTACGAGCAGTACTTC.

Concerning this clonotype: A read error may be the cause here, since a much bigger clone is one base away. This is likely a read error, given that the CDR3 carries no conserved phenylalanine or tryptophan at its end. The chain has TRBV6-1 and TRBJ1-3; D remains unclear. CDR3 length equals 17 residues. The germline CDR1 and CDR2 sequences are MNHNS and SASEGT. With 0 bases removed from V and 1 base from J, the gap between germline ends came to 13 bases. As DNA, the CDR3 is TGTGCCAGCAGTGAAGCCCCTCCGGGATATTCTGGAAACACCATATATTTG. Its translation: CASSEAPPGYSGNTIYL.

This clonotype was recorded at least ten times. The DNA for the CDR3 is TGTGCCAGCAGTCCCGCGGTGGGGCGGGCACCCGAGCAGTACTTC. This encodes CASSPAVGRAPEQYF. The chain couples TRBV27 to TRBJ2-7, with D perhaps TRBD1 or TRBD2 (5 bases each). Per germline, CDR1 MNHEY and CDR2 SMNVEV (reference sequence). The CDR3 is 15 amino acids. Trimming removed 5 bases from V and 6 bases from J, with 20 bases in between.

At least ten counts were recorded for this clonotype. The V and J genes are TRBV19 and TRBJ2-6; either TRBD1 or TRBD2 may fit D (6 bases each). Germline-derived CDR1 and CDR2 are LNHDA and SQIVND (reference sequence). CDR3 length: 19 amino acids. V lost 5 bases and J lost 5, with 25 bases in between. The CDR3 sequence is CASSGRDTGGYRRANVLTF. The CDR3 DNA sequence: TGTGCCAGTAGTGGACGGGACACCGGGGGTTATCGAAGGGCCAACGTCCTGACTTTC.

This clonotype was seen at least ten times. The chain employs TRBV11-2 and TRBJ1-6, with 9 bases fitting TRBD1. V shed 0 bases and J 8 bases; nucleotides not matched to a gene: 2. Germline V CDR1 and CDR2: SGHAT, FQNNGV. This CDR3 region has 15 residues. CDR3 residues: CASSLDGTGYSPLHF. The CDR3 coding sequence is TGTGCCAGCAGCTTAGACGGGACAGGGTATTCACCCCTCCACTTT.

This clonotype was counted ten times or more. The V call is TRBV19, the J call TRBJ2-5, with TRBD1 identical over 7 bases. V shed 4 bases and J 5 bases; nucleotides not matched to a gene: 10. The CDR3 is made up of 15 amino acids. Per germline, CDR1 LNHDA and CDR2 SQIVND (reference sequence). DNA for the CDR3: TGTGCCAGTAGTACCGGGACAGCGGTCCCGGAGACCCAGTACTTC. This translates into CASSTGTAVPETQYF. The whole variable domain, filled in from reference TRBV19 and TRBJ2-5, reads DGGITQSPKYLFRKEGQNVTLSCEQNLNHDAMYWYRQDPGQGLRLIYYSQIVNDFQKGDIAEGYSVSREKKESFPLTVTSAQKNPTAFYLCASSTGTAVPETQYFGPGTRLLVL.

J is TRBJ2-7 and V is TRBV20-1, with D tentatively TRBD1 (6 bases). CDR1 is DFQATT and CDR2 is SNEGSKA in the germline V gene (reference sequence). This CDR3 has 13 amino acids. Trimming removed 5 bases from V and 2 bases from J, with 13 bases in between. CDR3 sequence (DNA): TGCAGTGCTTCCCGGGACACACCCTACGAGCAGTACTTC. As protein: CSASRDTPYEQYF.

This clonotype was picked up a small number of times. CDR3 bases: TGTGCCAGCAGGCCTTACAGGGCCGAGGCCTACGAGCAGTACTTC. Its translation is CASRPYRAEAYEQYF. V gene TRBV7-2 combines with J gene TRBJ2-7; D might be TRBD1 (6 bases). Deletions cut 6 bases from V and 2 bases from J, with 17 bases between. The germline CDR1 and CDR2 sequences are SGHTA and FQGNSA. CDR3 length: 15 residues.

This clonotype showed up many times. The V call is TRBV28, the J call TRBJ2-7; D remains ambiguous. Deletions cut 3 bases from V and 6 bases from J, with 15 bases between. The CDR3 totals 14 residues. Germline CDR1 MDHEN, CDR2 SYDVKM. CDR3 in amino acids: CASSFSPLSAEQYF. CDR3 in DNA: TGTGCCAGCAGTTTTTCTCCCCTCAGCGCCGAGCAGTACTTC.

This clonotype appeared many times. This chain links TRBV6-2 or TRBV6-3 with TRBJ2-7, with 7 bases lining up with TRBD2. CDR1 and CDR2 (germline): MNHEY, SVGEGT. V was pared by 1 base and J by 4 bases, with 4 bases of the junction left unmatched. CDR3 length equals 14 residues. The CDR3 nucleotides are TGTGCCAGCAGTTACTTAGCGGGCAGGTACGAGCAGTACTTC. The encoded protein is CASSYLAGRYEQYF.

This clonotype was seen a few times. The chain combines TRBV18 with TRBJ2-7; D may be TRBD1 (7 bases). The CDR3 has 13 amino acids. V gave up 2 bases and J gave up 6 bases, with 11 bases separating them. Germline CDR1 is KGHSH and CDR2 is LQKENI. The CDR3 coding sequence is TGTGCCAGCTCACCAAACAGGGGAGGCGAGCAGTACTTC. It codes for CASSPNRGGEQYF. Complete variable domain (other parts from reference TRBV18 and TRBJ2-7): NAGVMQNPRHLVRRRGQEARLRCSPMKGHSHVYWYRQLPEEGLKFMVYLQKENIIDESGMPKERFSAEFPKEGPSILRIQQVVRGDSAAYFCASSPNRGGEQYFGPGTRLTVT.

The table lists this clonotype with a few counts. The rearrangement links TRBV6-1 to TRBJ2-5; 7 bases are a match to TRBD2. The CDR3 is 15 residues long. The germline V gene has CDR1 MNHNS and CDR2 SASEGT. J was trimmed by 1 base and V by 8 bases; bases with no gene match: 10. CDR3 region: CASGRDYSPQETQYF. CDR3 nucleotides: TGTGCCAGCGGTCGGGACTACTCCCCCCAAGAGACCCAGTACTTC.

V is TRBV30 and J is TRBJ1-1; the match to TRBD1 covers 9 bases. V gave up 5 bases and J gave up 5 bases; unmatched junction bases: 12. The CDR3 is made up of 15 amino acids. Germline lookup yields CDR1 GTSNPN and CDR2 SVGIG (reference sequence). This chain's CDR3 is CAWHQGQGLQTEAFF. The CDR3 region has the DNA TGTGCCTGGCATCAGGGACAGGGACTTCAGACTGAAGCTTTCTTT.

The genes are TRBV5-5 and TRBJ1-1; weak D call: TRBD1 (6 bases). Germline assignment: CDR1 SGHKS and CDR2 YYEKEE (reference sequence). V was pared by 1 base and J by 6 bases, with 13 bases between. The CDR3 has 14 residues. The CDR3 bases are TGTGCCAGCAGCTTGTACGGGGGGGCCCCTGAAGCTTTCTTT. This encodes CASSLYGGAPEAFF.

This clonotype was seen ten or more times. The chain is built from TRBV28 and TRBJ2-7; D remains ambiguous. V was clipped by 6 bases and J by 0 bases, with 12 bases between them. The V gene's germline CDR1 is MDHEN and CDR2 SYDVKM. CDR3 length equals 14 residues. This CDR3 is CASSRAGISYEQYF. The CDR3 DNA reads as TGTGCCAGCAGCCGAGCAGGTATCTCCTACGAGCAGTACTTC. Together with reference TRBV28 and TRBJ2-7, the CDR3 gives the full variable domain: DVKVTQSSRYLVKRTGEKVFLECVQDMDHENMFWYRQDPGLGLRLIYFSYDVKMKEKGDIPEGYSVSREKKERFSLILESASTNQTSMYLCASSRAGISYEQYFGPGTRLTVT.

This rearrangement joins TRBV28 to TRBJ2-7; TRBD1 might be the D (6 bases). Between the trimmed V and J ends, which lost 2 bases and 5 bases, there was a span of 10 bases. This CDR3 contains 13 residues. The germline CDR1 and CDR2 sequences are MDHEN and SYDVKM. The CDR3 DNA sequence: TGTGCCAGCAGTTTACAGGGGCCCGACGAGCAGTACTTC. As protein: CASSLQGPDEQYF.

This chain connects TRBV28 to TRBJ2-5, with D perhaps matching TRBD1 (7 bases). This CDR3 is 16 amino acids long. Germline V gives CDR1 MDHEN, CDR2 SYDVKM. V was pared by 8 bases and J by 7 bases, with 26 bases between. CDR3 loop: CASSGGTAGAQWTQYF. The CDR3 DNA is TGTGCCAGCTCTGGGGGGACAGCCGGGGCACAATGGACCCAGTACTTC.

This clonotype was picked up many times. The chain joins TRBV2 to TRBJ2-7; TRBD1 matches at 7 bases. The germline V gene encodes CDR1 SNHLY and CDR2 FYNNEI. Trimming took 4 bases from V and 0 from J; bases not matched to a gene: 6. The CDR3 runs 15 residues. The DNA for the CDR3 is TGTGCCAGCAGTGCGATTGCAGGGGGCTCCTACGAGCAGTACTTC. This gives the protein CASSAIAGGSYEQYF.

This clonotype was seen many times. V is TRBV7-9 and J is TRBJ1-1, with D unresolved. V was cut by 5 bases and J by 6 bases, with 16 bases left in between. The germline V gene encodes CDR1 SEHNR and CDR2 FQNEAQ (reference sequence). The CDR3 runs to 14 residues. CDR3 sequence (DNA): TGTGCCAGCAGCCTCGCTGGGTCTAAGCCTGAAGCTTTCTTT. Translation: CASSLAGSKPEAFF.